This is a list of T cell receptor beta chains from one sample in a study of T cells in Graves' hyperthyroidism and ophthalmopathy. TCRdb used MiXCR to reprocess the multiplex PCR reads, holding one entry per CDR3 protein. This sample has 250,000 to 300,000 distinct CDR3 sequences, with roughly 15% found just once. Input material: blood. These TCRs come from a woman between 40 and 55 years old with Graves' hyperthyroidism that later progressed to Graves' ophthalmopathy. CDR3s include the opening cysteine and the closing phenylalanine or tryptophan. D genes are given only for firm matches. Some rows have no size entry. The others give once, few or many, or a class for an expanded clone.

clone size: many
J gene: TRBJ1-4
D gene: .
V gene: TRBV7-3
CDR3 protein: CASSAQNEKLFF
CDR3 DNA: TGTGCCAGCAGTGCCCAAAATGAAAAACTGTTTTTT

clone size: many
J gene: TRBJ2-7
D gene: .
V gene: TRBV28
CDR3 protein: CASSSHYEQYF
CDR3 DNA: TGTGCCAGCAGTTCACATTACGAGCAGTACTTC

clone size: many
J gene: TRBJ1-4
D gene: .
V gene: TRBV27
CDR3 protein: CASSLSGIQPNTEKLFF
CDR3 DNA: TGTGCCAGCAGTTTATCGGGGATCCAGCCCAATACTGAAAAACTGTTTTTT

clone size: many
J gene: TRBJ2-3
D gene: .
V gene: TRBV6-1
CDR3 protein: CASRPRDSSTDTQYF
CDR3 DNA: TGTGCCAGCAGACCCCGGGACTCTAGCACAGATACGCAGTATTTT

clone size: many
J gene: TRBJ2-7
D gene: TRBD1
V gene: TRBV27
CDR3 protein: CASSLSGQGTYEQYF
CDR3 DNA: TGTGCCAGCAGTTTATCGGGACAGGGGACCTACGAGCAGTACTTC

clone size: many
J gene: TRBJ1-2
D gene: .
V gene: TRBV10-3
CDR3 protein: CAISDPTTYGYTF
CDR3 DNA: TGTGCCATCAGTGACCCGACAACCTATGGCTACACCTTC

clone size: .
J gene: TRBJ1-6
D gene: TRBD1
V gene: TRBV28
CDR3 protein: CASSSGGDHNSPLHF
CDR3 DNA: TGTGCCAGCAGTTCAGGGGGGGATCATAATTCACCCCTCCACTTT

clone size: .
J gene: TRBJ2-7
D gene: TRBD2
V gene: TRBV20-1
CDR3 protein: CSASVLAGETEQYF
CDR3 DNA: TGCAGTGCCTCTGTCCTAGCGGGAGAAACCGAGCAGTACTTC

clone size: few
J gene: TRBJ1-1
D gene: TRBD1
V gene: TRBV7-3
CDR3 protein: CASSPGQVNTEAFF
CDR3 DNA: TGTGCCAGCAGCCCTGGACAGGTGAACACTGAAGCTTTCTTT

clone size: .
J gene: TRBJ2-7
D gene: TRBD1
V gene: TRBV28
CDR3 protein: CASSSGTGDEQYF
CDR3 DNA: TGTGCCAGCAGTTCCGGGACAGGGGACGAGCAGTACTTC

clone size: many
J gene: TRBJ2-5
D gene: .
V gene: TRBV27
CDR3 protein: CASQPASRETQYF
CDR3 DNA: TGTGCCAGCCAACCAGCGAGTAGGGAGACCCAGTACTTC

clone size: many
J gene: TRBJ2-7
D gene: .
V gene: TRBV11-2
CDR3 protein: CASSLDRYNSYEQYF
CDR3 DNA: TGTGCCAGCAGCTTAGATCGTTACAACTCCTACGAGCAGTACTTC

clone size: .
J gene: TRBJ2-2
D gene: .
V gene: TRBV3-1
CDR3 protein: CVSSQGLLANTGELFF
CDR3 DNA: TGTGTCAGCAGTCAGGGGCTACTTGCGAACACCGGGGAGCTGTTTTTT

clone size: many
J gene: TRBJ2-7
D gene: .
V gene: TRBV9
CDR3 protein: CASSVISGYEQYF
CDR3 DNA: TGTGCCAGCAGCGTGATCTCCGGGTACGAGCAGTACTTC

clone size: few
J gene: TRBJ1-2
D gene: TRBD1
V gene: TRBV6-1
CDR3 protein: CASTPPTGYGYTF
CDR3 DNA: TGTGCCAGCACCCCGCCGACAGGGTACGGCTACACCTTC

clone size: few
J gene: TRBJ1-5
D gene: .
V gene: TRBV10-1
CDR3 protein: CASSAGRDQPQHF
CDR3 DNA: TGCGCCAGCAGTGCAGGGAGGGATCAGCCCCAGCATTTT

clone size: many
J gene: TRBJ2-3
D gene: .
V gene: TRBV10-2
CDR3 protein: CASSEPTVPSTDTQYF
CDR3 DNA: TGCGCCAGCAGCGAACCCACAGTCCCTAGCACAGATACGCAGTATTTT

clone size: many
J gene: TRBJ2-6
D gene: .
V gene: TRBV5-8
CDR3 protein: CASSPNPPGANVLTF
CDR3 DNA: TGTGCCAGCAGCCCAAATCCGCCGGGGGCCAACGTCCTGACTTTC

clone size: many
J gene: TRBJ1-5
D gene: .
V gene: TRBV28
CDR3 protein: CASSFVRGRSNQPQHF
CDR3 DNA: TGTGCCAGCAGTTTTGTTAGAGGGAGGAGCAATCAGCCCCAGCATTTT

clone size: many
J gene: TRBJ2-3
D gene: .
V gene: TRBV18
CDR3 protein: CASSPLAVRDTQYF
CDR3 DNA: TGTGCCAGCTCACCCCTCGCAGTTAGAGATACGCAGTATTTT

clone size: many
J gene: TRBJ1-6
D gene: TRBD1
V gene: TRBV6-1
CDR3 protein: CASSPSPGQGRSSPLHF
CDR3 DNA: TGTGCCAGCAGTCCCTCTCCAGGACAGGGTAGGAGTTCACCCCTCCACTTT

clone size: many
J gene: TRBJ1-4
D gene: .
V gene: TRBV2
CDR3 protein: CASSVRSATNEKLFF
CDR3 DNA: TGTGCCAGCAGTGTCCGCAGTGCAACTAATGAAAAACTGTTTTTT

clone size: .
J gene: TRBJ2-2
D gene: .
V gene: TRBV12-3/TRBV12-4
CDR3 protein: CASTPSRRDTGELFF
CDR3 DNA: TGTGCCAGCACTCCCAGCAGGAGGGACACCGGGGAGCTGTTTTTT

clone size: many
J gene: TRBJ1-1
D gene: .
V gene: TRBV12-3/TRBV12-4
CDR3 protein: CASSLEIWGAMNTEAFF
CDR3 DNA: TGTGCCAGCAGTTTAGAAATCTGGGGGGCTATGAACACTGAAGCTTTCTTT

clone size: many
J gene: TRBJ1-5
D gene: .
V gene: TRBV28
CDR3 protein: CASSLSGYNQPQHF
CDR3 DNA: TGTGCCAGCAGTTTATCGGGTTACAATCAGCCCCAGCATTTT

clone size: many
J gene: TRBJ2-1
D gene: .
V gene: TRBV29-1
CDR3 protein: CSVEDWGPNNEQFF
CDR3 DNA: TGCAGCGTTGAAGATTGGGGGCCAAATAATGAGCAGTTCTTC

clone size: many
J gene: TRBJ1-6
D gene: TRBD1
V gene: TRBV5-1
CDR3 protein: CASSLSGQGRGPPLHF
CDR3 DNA: TGCGCCAGCAGCTTGTCGGGACAGGGAAGAGGTCCACCCCTCCACTTT

clone size: many
J gene: TRBJ2-7
D gene: TRBD2
V gene: TRBV13
CDR3 protein: CASSLRELSYEQYF
CDR3 DNA: TGTGCCAGCAGCTTGCGGGAGCTCTCCTACGAGCAGTACTTC

clone size: many
J gene: TRBJ2-2
D gene: .
V gene: TRBV2
CDR3 protein: CASSDPARTGAGELFF
CDR3 DNA: TGTGCCAGCAGTGACCCGGCCCGGACTGGGGCCGGGGAGCTGTTTTTT

clone size: many
J gene: TRBJ1-2
D gene: TRBD1
V gene: TRBV10-3
CDR3 protein: CAIIGTGDNGYTF
CDR3 DNA: TGTGCCATCATCGGGACAGGGGATAATGGCTACACCTTC

clone size: many
J gene: TRBJ2-7
D gene: .
V gene: TRBV9
CDR3 protein: CASSVEQGFASYEQYF
CDR3 DNA: TGTGCCAGCAGCGTAGAGCAAGGCTTCGCCTCCTACGAGCAGTACTTC

clone size: many
J gene: TRBJ1-2
D gene: TRBD1
V gene: TRBV3-1
CDR3 protein: CASSQDRDRTVGYTF
CDR3 DNA: TGTGCCAGCAGCCAAGACCGGGACAGGACGGTGGGCTACACCTTC

clone size: .
J gene: TRBJ2-5
D gene: .
V gene: TRBV7-3
CDR3 protein: CASSPSIGETQYF
CDR3 DNA: TGTGCCAGCAGCCCTAGTATTGGGGAGACCCAGTACTTC

clone size: many
J gene: TRBJ1-2
D gene: .
V gene: TRBV2
CDR3 protein: CASSEVGGNYGYTF
CDR3 DNA: TGTGCCAGCAGTGAGGTTGGGGGCAACTATGGCTACACCTTC

clone size: .
J gene: TRBJ2-3
D gene: TRBD2
V gene: TRBV2
CDR3 protein: CASSEVEGGRHGDTQYF
CDR3 DNA: TGTGCCAGCAGTGAAGTCGAGGGAGGGCGTCATGGAGATACGCAGTATTTT

clone size: many
J gene: TRBJ2-5
D gene: TRBD2
V gene: TRBV10-3
CDR3 protein: CAISVRVSSGAFQETQYF
CDR3 DNA: TGTGCCATCAGTGTACGTGTTTCTAGCGGGGCGTTTCAAGAGACCCAGTACTTC

clone size: .
J gene: TRBJ2-7
D gene: .
V gene: TRBV25-1
CDR3 protein: CASSEYTTSQQYF
CDR3 DNA: TGTGCCAGCAGTGAATATACTACGAGTCAGCAGTACTTC

clone size: .
J gene: TRBJ2-2
D gene: TRBD2
V gene: TRBV6-1
CDR3 protein: CASSPPPGAGVAGELLF
CDR3 DNA: TGTGCCAGCAGTCCCCCCCCCGGAGCGGGAGTGGCCGGGGAGCTGCTTTTT

clone size: many
J gene: TRBJ2-7
D gene: .
V gene: TRBV28
CDR3 protein: CASSFGSRYEQYF
CDR3 DNA: TGTGCCAGCAGTTTCGGGAGTAGGTACGAGCAGTACTTC

clone size: few
J gene: TRBJ2-1
D gene: .
V gene: TRBV5-6
CDR3 protein: CASSLVRGEGNEQFF
CDR3 DNA: TGTGCCAGCAGCTTGGTCCGGGGCGAGGGAAATGAGCAGTTCTTC

clone size: many
J gene: TRBJ2-1
D gene: .
V gene: TRBV12-3/TRBV12-4
CDR3 protein: CASSSELLAAAEQFF
CDR3 DNA: TGTGCCAGCAGTTCCGAGCTACTAGCCGCGGCTGAGCAGTTCTTC

clone size: .
J gene: TRBJ1-2
D gene: .
V gene: TRBV7-8
CDR3 protein: CASSPSGNYGYTF
CDR3 DNA: TGTGCCAGCAGCCCCTCAGGCAACTATGGCTACACCTTC

clone size: many
J gene: TRBJ2-5
D gene: .
V gene: TRBV28
CDR3 protein: CASSPEGLGETQYF
CDR3 DNA: TGTGCCAGCAGTCCCGAAGGGTTGGGGGAGACCCAGTACTTC

clone size: many
J gene: TRBJ2-1
D gene: TRBD2
V gene: TRBV18
CDR3 protein: CASSPLGGLGNEQFF
CDR3 DNA: TGTGCCAGCTCACCCCTCGGGGGGTTGGGGAATGAGCAGTTCTTC

clone size: many
J gene: TRBJ2-7
D gene: .
V gene: TRBV20-1
CDR3 protein: CSARDSKGLLDEQYF
CDR3 DNA: TGCAGTGCTAGAGATTCAAAAGGGTTACTCGACGAGCAGTACTTC

clone size: many
J gene: TRBJ2-5
D gene: .
V gene: TRBV6-1
CDR3 protein: CASSWVGQETQYF
CDR3 DNA: TGTGCCAGCAGTTGGGTCGGGCAAGAGACCCAGTACTTC

clone size: many
J gene: TRBJ2-1
D gene: TRBD2
V gene: TRBV14
CDR3 protein: CASSQEAPMVLAGVDNEQFF
CDR3 DNA: TGTGCCAGCAGCCAAGAAGCCCCTATGGTACTAGCGGGTGTCGACAATGAGCAGTTCTTC

clone size: many
J gene: TRBJ2-1
D gene: .
V gene: TRBV28
CDR3 protein: CASSLDGVYNEQFF
CDR3 DNA: TGTGCCAGCAGTTTGGACGGGGTCTACAATGAGCAGTTCTTC

clone size: many
J gene: TRBJ2-3
D gene: .
V gene: TRBV18
CDR3 protein: CASSLRVDTQYF
CDR3 DNA: TGTGCCAGCTCACTCAGGGTGGATACGCAGTATTTT

clone size: many
J gene: TRBJ2-6
D gene: TRBD1
V gene: TRBV6-5
CDR3 protein: CASSYRVQGGSGANVLTF
CDR3 DNA: TGTGCCAGCAGTTACCGGGTACAGGGGGGATCTGGGGCCAACGTCCTGACTTTC

clone size: many
J gene: TRBJ1-1
D gene: TRBD1
V gene: TRBV5-6
CDR3 protein: CASSYGGTAIDEAFF
CDR3 DNA: TGTGCCAGCAGCTACGGCGGGACAGCGATAGATGAAGCTTTCTTT

clone size: many
J gene: TRBJ2-1
D gene: .
V gene: TRBV7-9
CDR3 protein: CASSKNVEDEQFF
CDR3 DNA: TGTGCCAGCAGCAAGAACGTGGAGGATGAGCAGTTCTTC

clone size: many
J gene: TRBJ2-7
D gene: TRBD2
V gene: TRBV28
CDR3 protein: CASSFRPSGYYEQYF
CDR3 DNA: TGTGCCAGCAGCTTCCGGCCTAGCGGTTACTACGAGCAGTACTTC

clone size: many
J gene: TRBJ2-7
D gene: TRBD1
V gene: TRBV28
CDR3 protein: CASSPGTAAYEQYF
CDR3 DNA: TGTGCCAGCAGTCCCGGGACAGCAGCCTACGAGCAGTACTTC

clone size: many
J gene: TRBJ2-1
D gene: .
V gene: TRBV20-1
CDR3 protein: CSARFQELDEQFF
CDR3 DNA: TGCAGTGCTAGATTCCAGGAACTGGATGAGCAGTTCTTC